Below, one T cell receptor (beta chain) is given with its context. This record belongs to a study of blood T cell repertoires in COVID-19. On the study more broadly: From T cells, B-cell-depleted T cells, or PBMCs came the material, which was cDNA or gDNA.

Profiled with immunoSEQ multiplex PCR; TCRdb holds only in-frame clones, not every one. The sample lists about 73,000 clones, 83% seen once, with roughly 5% in the top ten. Germline V gene lookup returns CDR1 PRHDT and CDR2 FYEKMQ (reference sequence). There are 14 residues in the CDR3. V was pared by 0 bases and J by 7 bases, with 1 base of the junction left unmatched. This clonotype was sampled from a man in his fifties or sixties with active COVID-19. The material sequenced was peripheral blood. The chain links TRBV13 to TRBJ2-3; TRBD1 matches at 10 bases. The CDR3 spells CASSLGGQGYTQYF. Written as DNA, the CDR3 is TGTGCCAGCAGCTTAGGGGGACAGGGGTATACGCAGTATTTT.